This T cell receptor beta chain was documented in a study of cytomegalovirus exposure and HLA in healthy donors. Study outcomes and limitations: The presence/absence work took it that sequencing depth was about the same across donors. Later on, an analysis tied around 17,000 TCR beta sequences to HLA alleles at 0.05 false discovery rate.

A multiplex PCR was run with 60 Vbeta primers and 13 Jbeta primers. Assay: immunoSEQ multiplex PCR; the TCRdb copy retains only in-frame clones and omits some. In the table there are approximately 100,000 clones, approximately 72% of which are singletons. The sample holds a few counts of this clone. The antigen is not known. The sequence derives from a woman in her thirties or forties in good health and CMV-seronegative. Material for sequencing was PBMCs.

The CDR3 nucleotides read TGTGCCAGCAGCTTAGGTGGGACTCACAGTAGCACAGATACGCAGTATTTT. Amino acid sequence: CASSLGGTHSSTDTQYF. The V and J genes are TRBV11-1 and TRBJ2-3; a weak D match, TRBD2 (6 bases). Trimming removed 1 base at V and 0 bases at J, with 14 bases between. CDR1 SGHAT and CDR2 FQDESV come from the germline V gene (reference sequence). CDR3 length: 17 residues.